This T cell receptor (beta chain) was identified during a study of T-cell memory formation after mild COVID-19. Findings and caveats of the study: Pre-infection memory already had some responding clones, implying cross-reactive memory joined. CD4+ contracting clones were found mainly in CM and EM, and CD8+ ones in EMRA.

TCRdb ran MiXCR on the 5' RACE reads and lists one entry per CDR3 protein. The data show 400,000 to 500,000 distinct CDR3 sequences, roughly 26% seen once. This clonotype was detected only a few times. Its specificity is not known. Trimming removed 10 bases from V and 4 bases from J; junction bases left unmatched: 19. The CDR3 is made up of 17 amino acids. Germline values: CDR1 KGHDR, CDR2 SFDVKD. The sequenced material came from PBMCs or a T cell subset sorted from them (not recorded which). The chain combines TRBV24-1 with TRBJ1-1, with 8 nucleotides matching TRBD1. This clonotype was obtained from an adult woman who had mild COVID-19 (a few samples of this study predate the infection). Cell type and time point are not known. Here the CDR3 DNA reads TGTGCCACTGGTATGACTCGGGACAGGACAAGGAGCACTGAAGCTTTCTTT. As protein: CATGMTRDRTRSTEAFF.